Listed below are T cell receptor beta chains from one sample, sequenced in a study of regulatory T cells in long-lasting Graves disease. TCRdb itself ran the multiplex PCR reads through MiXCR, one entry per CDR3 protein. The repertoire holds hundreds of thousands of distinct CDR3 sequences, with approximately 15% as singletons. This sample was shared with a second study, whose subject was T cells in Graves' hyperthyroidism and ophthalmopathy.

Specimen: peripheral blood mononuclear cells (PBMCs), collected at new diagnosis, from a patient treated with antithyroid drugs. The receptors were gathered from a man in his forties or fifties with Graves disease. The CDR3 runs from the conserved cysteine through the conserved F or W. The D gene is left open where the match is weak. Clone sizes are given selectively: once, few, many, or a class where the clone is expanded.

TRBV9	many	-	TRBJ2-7	TGTGCCAGCAGCGGAAAAGGGAGCGACGAGCAGTACTTC	CASSGKGSDEQYF
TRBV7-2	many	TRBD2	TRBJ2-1	TGTGCCAGCAGCACCAGAGCGGGGGGTGAGCAGTTCTTC	CASSTRAGGEQFF
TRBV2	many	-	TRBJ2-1	TGTGCCAGCAGTGGTGAAACGGGCGGCAATGAGCAGTTCTTC	CASSGETGGNEQFF
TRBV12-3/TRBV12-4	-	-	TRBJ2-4	TGTGCCAGCAGTAACCGGGACTCTAAAAACATTCAGTACTTC	CASSNRDSKNIQYF
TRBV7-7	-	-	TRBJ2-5	TGTGCTAGCAGCTTGGACAACCAAGAGACCCAGTACTTC	CASSLDNQETQYF
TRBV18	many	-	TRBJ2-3	TGTGCCAGCTCACTGGACGTGGGTACGCAGTATTTT	CASSLDVGTQYF
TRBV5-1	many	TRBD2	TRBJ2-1	TGCGCCACCCGGGCGGGGGAAGGGGCGATGTTCTTC	CATRAGEGAMFF
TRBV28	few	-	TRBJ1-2	TGTGCCAGCAGTAGCATAATAAACTATGGCTACACCTTC	CASSSIINYGYTF
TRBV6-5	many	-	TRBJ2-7	TGTGCCAGCAGTTACTCGAAGGGTTCCAACTACGAGCAGTACTTC	CASSYSKGSNYEQYF
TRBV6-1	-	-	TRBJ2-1	TGTGCCAGCAGTCCCTTCAGGGCCCGCGGGCAGTTCTTC	CASSPFRARGQFF
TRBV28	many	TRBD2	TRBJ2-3	TGTGCCAGCAGGGGAGCTCTCGGGGGGACAGATACGCAGTATTTT	CASRGALGGTDTQYF
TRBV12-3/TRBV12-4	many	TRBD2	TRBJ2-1	TGTGCCAGCAGTTTATTTCTAGCGGGGGGGCCAGGTGAGCAGTTCTTC	CASSLFLAGGPGEQFF
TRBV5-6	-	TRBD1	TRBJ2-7	TGTGCCAGCAGCCTGACCGGGACAGCCGCCGAGCAGTACTTC	CASSLTGTAAEQYF
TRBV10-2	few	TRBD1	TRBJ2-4	TGCGCCAGTGGAGGGACAGGGCTGAACATTCAGTACTTC	CASGGTGLNIQYF
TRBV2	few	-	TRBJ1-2	TGTGCCAGCTCCCGGGGCAGGGGAAACTATGGCTACACCTTC	CASSRGRGNYGYTF
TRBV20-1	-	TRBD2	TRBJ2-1	TGCAGTGCCTCAAGTCCCAACGCGGGGGGGCGGTACGAGCAGTTCTTC	CSASSPNAGGRYEQFF
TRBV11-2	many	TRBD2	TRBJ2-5	TGTGCCAGCAGCTTAGGGAGCGGGGGGGCAGAGACCCAGTACTTC	CASSLGSGGAETQYF